Listed below are T cell receptor beta chains from one sample, sequenced in a study of human T cells and chemical hapten exposure. One entry per CDR3 protein, called by TCRdb with MiXCR from the RACE reads. Altogether 150,000 to 200,000 distinct CDR3 sequences are present, around 15% being singletons, with the ten largest covering about 1.7%. The source was whole blood, collected in connection with sensitization to the hapten diphenylcyclopropenone (DPC). The receptor source for this set is a woman in her thirties with alopecia areata. Some clones in this sample may be carry-over from other donors' samples. Both conserved end residues are part of each CDR3. D genes are given only for firm matches. Where a row states a size, it is once, few, many or the class of an expanded clone; other rows omit it.

TRBV7-6	NA	TRBD2	TRBJ2-3	TGTGCCAGCAGCTACGGGGGGGGCACAGATACGCAGTATTTT	CASSYGGGTDTQYF
TRBV18	NA	TRBD2	TRBJ2-4	TGTGCCAGCTCAGGGGGGGAGACACTAGCCAAAAACATTCAGTACTTC	CASSGGETLAKNIQYF
TRBV29-1	NA	TRBD2	TRBJ2-3	TGCAGCGTCGGGACTAGCGGGGCCACAGATACGCAGTATTTT	CSVGTSGATDTQYF
TRBV5-6	NA	NA	TRBJ2-6	TGTGCCAGCAGCTTCGGTGCTGGGGCCAACGTCCTGACTTTC	CASSFGAGANVLTF
TRBV30	few	NA	TRBJ1-1	TGTGCCTGGAGTGTACATCTCCTGCCTGAAGCTTTCTTT	CAWSVHLLPEAFF
TRBV14	few	NA	TRBJ2-1	TGTGCCAGCAGCCAAGGGGAGGTGGAGTTCTTC	CASSQGEVEFF
TRBV19	few	TRBD1	TRBJ1-2	TGTGCCAGTAACACCAGGGGGTGGAACTATGGCTACACCTTC	CASNTRGWNYGYTF
TRBV18	many	NA	TRBJ1-5	TGTGCCAGCTCACCTATTCACAGGGCCGATCAGCCCCAGCATTTT	CASSPIHRADQPQHF
TRBV5-1	NA	NA	TRBJ2-7	TGCGCCAGCAGCCCACAGGGTAAGAGCTCCTACGAGCAGTACTTC	CASSPQGKSSYEQYF
TRBV7-6	NA	TRBD1	TRBJ2-2	TGTGCCAGCAGCCCGGGACAGGGAGACTATGGGGAGCTGTTTTTT	CASSPGQGDYGELFF
TRBV12-5	NA	NA	TRBJ2-7	TGTGCTAGTGGCGAACCCATGGGACGGACCTACGAGCAGTACTTC	CASGEPMGRTYEQYF
TRBV6-5	few	NA	TRBJ1-2	TGTGCCAGTGCCACTTGGGGCACTACTAACTATGGCTACACCTTC	CASATWGTTNYGYTF
TRBV7-9	many	NA	TRBJ2-7	TGTGCCAGCAGCCCCCAGGGGGGAAACGAGCAGTACTTC	CASSPQGGNEQYF
TRBV5-1	few	NA	TRBJ2-3	TGCGCCAGCAGTCCCGGGACACCAACAGATACGCAGTATTTT	CASSPGTPTDTQYF
TRBV5-1	NA	NA	TRBJ2-5	TGCGCCAGCAGCTCTGGACAGCCGCAAGGGACCCAGTACTTC	CASSSGQPQGTQYF
TRBV20-1	few	TRBD2	TRBJ2-7	TGCAGTGCCGTCCGGGACGGGGGGTACGAGCAGTACTTC	CSAVRDGGYEQYF
TRBV7-9	NA	NA	TRBJ2-1	TGTGCCAGCAGCTTTAGAAGGAGCTCCTACAATGAGCAGTTCTTC	CASSFRRSSYNEQFF
TRBV6-2/TRBV6-3	few	TRBD1	TRBJ1-5	TGTGCCAGCAGTTACCAAGGGACAGGGTATCAGCCCCAGCATTTT	CASSYQGTGYQPQHF
TRBV7-2	few	NA	TRBJ2-5	TGTGCCAGCAGCTTAGTACAGGGAACGGAGACCCAGTACTTC	CASSLVQGTETQYF
TRBV12-3/TRBV12-4	many	NA	TRBJ2-3	TGTGCCAGCAGGGTCAGGGAAAGCACAGATACGCAGTATTTT	CASRVRESTDTQYF
TRBV13	NA	NA	TRBJ2-1	TGTGCCAGCAGCTTAGGGCCCAACTCCTACAATGAGCAGTTCTTC	CASSLGPNSYNEQFF
TRBV18	few	TRBD1	TRBJ1-1	TGTGCCAGCTCACCCGTCCCGGGACAGGGGGCGGCTTTCTTT	CASSPVPGQGAAFF
TRBV4-2	NA	TRBD2	TRBJ2-1	TGTGCCAGCAGCCGGACTAGCGGGGGGACTTCCAATGAGCAGTTCTTC	CASSRTSGGTSNEQFF
TRBV19	few	NA	TRBJ2-3	TGTGCCAGTAGTATAGGGGGGGCAGGAGATACGCAGTATTTT	CASSIGGAGDTQYF
TRBV6-5	many	NA	TRBJ1-6	TGTGCCAGCAGCCTTTTCCTTCGAGCTTCGAGCTCCTATAATTCACCCCTCCACTTT	CASSLFLRASSSYNSPLHF
TRBV3-1	few	NA	TRBJ2-1	TGTGCCAGCAGCCGGACGATGAGGGGAAATGAGCAGTTCTTC	CASSRTMRGNEQFF
TRBV3-1	NA	TRBD2	TRBJ2-5	TGTGCCAGCAGCCAAAGAGTGACTAGCGGGCAAGAGACCCAGTACTTC	CASSQRVTSGQETQYF
TRBV5-5	few	NA	TRBJ2-7	TGTGCCAGCAGCTTGGCCGCCGGGACCTACTACGAGCAGTACTTC	CASSLAAGTYYEQYF
TRBV25-1	NA	NA	TRBJ2-1	TGTGTCAGCAGTCGGCAGGGCAGCTTATATGAGCAGTTCTTC	CVSSRQGSLYEQFF
TRBV2	few	TRBD2	TRBJ2-3	TGTGCCAGCAAATCACTAGCGGGAGTGGGAGATACGCAGTATTTT	CASKSLAGVGDTQYF
TRBV3-1	few	NA	TRBJ1-6	TGTGCCAGCAGCCAAGTGGGGCTTCCTAGACTCCACTTT	CASSQVGLPRLHF
TRBV5-1	NA	TRBD1	TRBJ1-1	TGCGCCAGCAGCTTGACCTTCGGACAGGTCCCCTCTACTGAAGCTTTCTTT	CASSLTFGQVPSTEAFF
TRBV15	few	NA	TRBJ1-2	TGTGCCACCAGCAAGGACAGCTATGGCTACACCTTC	CATSKDSYGYTF
TRBV18	many	NA	TRBJ1-1	TGTGCCAGCTCACCACCACAGAGCCTCACTGAAGCTTTCTTT	CASSPPQSLTEAFF
TRBV4-2	many	TRBD1	TRBJ2-7	TGTGCCAGCAGCCAAGCCCATGGACAGGGGGCGTCCCCCTACCACGAGCAGTACTTC	CASSQAHGQGASPYHEQYF
TRBV28	NA	TRBD1	TRBJ1-2	TGTGCCAGCACTCCTACAGGGGTCTATGGCTACACCTTC	CASTPTGVYGYTF
TRBV2	few	NA	TRBJ1-6	TGTGCCAGCAGTGATGGGTATTCACCCCTCCACTTT	CASSDGYSPLHF
TRBV6-1	NA	TRBD1	TRBJ2-6	TGTGCCAGCAAAGAGTCGGGACAGGGGGCATCTGGGGCCAACGTCCTGACTTTC	CASKESGQGASGANVLTF
TRBV6-6	few	NA	TRBJ2-7	TGTGCCAGCAGCTCCCTACAGGGCGCCTACGAGCAGTACTTC	CASSSLQGAYEQYF